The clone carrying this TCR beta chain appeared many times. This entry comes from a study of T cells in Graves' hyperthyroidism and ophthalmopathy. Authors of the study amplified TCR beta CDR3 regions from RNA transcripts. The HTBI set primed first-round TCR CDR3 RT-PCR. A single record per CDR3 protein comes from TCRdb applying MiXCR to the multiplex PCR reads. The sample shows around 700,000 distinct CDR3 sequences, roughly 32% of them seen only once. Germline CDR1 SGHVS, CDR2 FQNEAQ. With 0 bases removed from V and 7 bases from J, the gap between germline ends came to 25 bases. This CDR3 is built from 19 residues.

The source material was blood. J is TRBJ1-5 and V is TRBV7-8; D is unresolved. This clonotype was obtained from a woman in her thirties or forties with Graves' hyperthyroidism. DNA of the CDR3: TGTGCCAGCAGCTTAGCTTGGGTCGAAACGGCCCAGGCGAAACAGCCCCAGCATTTT. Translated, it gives CASSLAWVETAQAKQPQHF.